The next 30 T cell receptor beta chains were all read from a single sample in a study of early T cells in non-severe SARS-CoV-2 infection. One entry per CDR3 protein, called by TCRdb with MiXCR from the 5' RACE reads. The sample lists roughly 93,000 distinct CDR3 sequences; 9.5% to 12% were seen once. Sequenced material: whole blood. These receptors all come from an adult who was a healthcare worker with PCR-confirmed SARS-CoV-2 infection or an uninfected control (not recorded which).

In this sample, this clonotype turned up a few times. The chain couples TRBV7-3 to TRBJ1-1; D is unclear. CDR1 is SGHTA and CDR2 is FQGTGA in the germline V gene. CDR3 length: 14 residues. Between the trimmed V and J ends, which lost 5 bases and 4 bases, there was a span of 14 bases. This chain's CDR3 is CASSRNPGITEAFF. In nucleotides, the CDR3 is TGTGCCAGCAGCCGTAACCCAGGAATCACTGAAGCTTTCTTT.

This clonotype was observed at least ten times. This rearrangement joins TRBV25-1 to TRBJ1-1; 7 bases agree with TRBD1. V gave up 4 bases and J gave up 5 bases; unmatched junction bases: 7. The germline gives CDR1 MGHDK, CDR2 SYGVNS. This CDR3 has 14 residues. CDR3 nucleotides: TGTGCCAGCAGTGGAGGGGGCGGGGGAACTGAAGCTTTCTTT. This codes for CASSGGGGGTEAFF.

This clonotype was detected ten times or more. The chain carries TRBV3-1 and TRBJ2-7; tentative D call: TRBD2 (5 bases). V gave up 1 base and J gave up 6 bases, with 13 bases separating them. Germline V gives CDR1 LGHDT, CDR2 YNNKEL (reference sequence). The CDR3 length is 14 residues. The CDR3 loop is CASSQVRGRGEQYF. The CDR3 coding sequence is TGTGCCAGCAGCCAAGTACGGGGTCGTGGCGAGCAGTACTTC.

Only a few counts were recorded for this clonotype. The CDR3 protein is CASSPPRVLGQAFF. CDR3 DNA sequence: TGTGCCAGCAGCCCACCCAGGGTCCTGGGGCAAGCTTTCTTT. The V gene is TRBV7-8, the J gene TRBJ1-1; tentative D call: TRBD1 (5 bases). Per the germline V gene, CDR1 is SGHVS and CDR2 is FQNEAQ. The CDR3 length is 14 residues. Deletions cut 5 bases from V and 9 bases from J, with 19 bases between.

At least ten counts were recorded for this clonotype. V is TRBV27 and J is TRBJ2-1, with D possibly being TRBD1 or TRBD2 (6 bases each). Germline values: CDR1 MNHEY, CDR2 SMNVEV (reference sequence). CDR3 length equals 15 residues. The V gene lost 0 bases and the J gene lost 5 bases, with 11 bases spanning the gap. CDR3 in amino acids: CASSLSTGADNEQFF. CDR3 bases: TGTGCCAGCAGTTTATCGACGGGGGCGGACAATGAGCAGTTCTTC.

The gene calls are TRBV20-1 and TRBJ2-3, with 8 bases aligning to TRBD2. The CDR3 totals 16 residues. The V and J ends lost 0 bases and 0 bases, in that order; junction bases with no gene match: 5. From germline, CDR1 is DFQATT and CDR2 SNEGSKA (reference sequence). The CDR3 protein is CSARDLASGSTDTQYF. The CDR3 DNA sequence: TGCAGTGCTAGAGATCTAGCTAGCGGGAGCACAGATACGCAGTATTTT.

This clonotype was detected ten times or more. This rearrangement joins TRBV30 to TRBJ1-1; D possibly corresponds to TRBD1 (6 bases). The CDR3 runs 14 residues. In germline, CDR1 is GTSNPN, CDR2 SVGIG (reference sequence). V lost 2 bases, J lost 1 base, and 11 bases lay in between. The CDR3 reads CAWSPQGTNTEAFF. The CDR3 nucleotides are TGTGCCTGGAGTCCCCAGGGGACGAACACTGAAGCTTTCTTT. Full variable domain (outside the CDR3, taken from reference TRBV30 and TRBJ1-1): SQTIHQWPATLVQPVGSPLSLECTVEGTSNPNLYWYRQAAGRGLQLLFYSVGIGQISSEVPQNLSASRPQDRQFILSSKKLLLSDSGFYLCAWSPQGTNTEAFFGQGTRLTVV.

This clonotype showed up just a few times. The gene calls are TRBV30 and TRBJ1-1, with TRBD1 identical over 8 bases. Germline trimming cut 5 bases from V and 1 base from J; bases unmatched to any gene: 0. CDR1 and CDR2 from the germline V gene are GTSNPN and SVGIG (reference sequence). The CDR3 is 12 amino acids. CDR3 DNA: TGTGCCTGGGACAGGGGGAACACTGAAGCTTTCTTT. Translation: CAWDRGNTEAFF.

The genes are TRBV29-1 and TRBJ2-2; a weak D match, TRBD2 (6 bases). CDR1 and CDR2 from the germline V gene are SQVTM and ANQGSEA. V dropped 6 bases and J dropped 0 bases, with 17 bases sitting between them. The CDR3 has 16 amino acids. For the CDR3, the DNA is TGCAGCGTCGTGGATATGGCGGGAACGAACACCGGGGAGCTGTTTTTT. Protein: CSVVDMAGTNTGELFF.

The chain employs TRBV18 and TRBJ2-1, with 8 bases aligning to TRBD1. The CDR3 runs 12 residues. J gave up 15 bases and V 2 bases, and 6 bases lay outside the gene matches. Germline assignment: CDR1 KGHSH and CDR2 LQKENI. CDR3 bases: TGTGCCAGCTCACCAGTTCGGGACAGGCCGTTCTTC. Translation: CASSPVRDRPFF.

This sequence joins TRBV5-1 and TRBJ2-5; D is unclear. This CDR3 is 14 amino acids long. From germline, CDR1 is SGHRS and CDR2 YFSETQ. Trimming shortened V by 0 bases and J by 2 bases, and 8 bases separated the two germline ends. The CDR3 spells CASSLALNQETQYF. For the CDR3, the DNA is TGCGCCAGCAGCTTGGCGCTTAATCAAGAGACCCAGTACTTC.

As concerns this clonotype: It may be a read error: a sequence one base away is much more abundant. The chain links TRBV3-1 to TRBJ1-1; D possibly corresponds to TRBD1 (6 bases). This CDR3 comprises 14 residues. Germline V gene sequence: CDR1 LGHDT, CDR2 YNNKEL (reference sequence). The CDR3 nucleotides are TGTGCCAGCAGCCAACCCGGACAGAACCCTGAAGCTTTCTTT. Encoded protein: CASSQPGQNPEAFF.

This clonotype has ten or more counts. This chain connects TRBV4-2 to TRBJ1-2; D is unclear. V lost 2 bases, J lost 4 bases, and 14 bases lay in between. The CDR3 is 15 residues long. Per germline, CDR1 LGHNA and CDR2 YNFKEQ. CDR3 DNA sequence: TGTGCCAGCAGCCAAAGTGACAAGAATTCCTATGGCTACACCTTC. Protein product: CASSQSDKNSYGYTF.

In this sample, this clonotype turned up many times. One end of the junction does not line up with germline, which may come from a read error. The chain couples TRBV18 to TRBJ1-4; D unclear. Germline assignment: CDR1 KGHSH and CDR2 LQKENI. This CDR3 contains 18 residues. CDR3: CSSSPALLSEDTNEKLFF. The CDR3 coding sequence is TGTTCCAGCTCACCTGCGTTATTGAGTGAGGACACTAATGAAAAACTGTTTTTT.

This clonotype was observed a few times. The V and J genes are TRBV4-1 and TRBJ2-1; D not resolved. Trimming left V 4 bases short and J 0 bases short, with 16 bases between. The CDR3 runs to 17 residues. The germline gives CDR1 MGHRA, CDR2 YSYEKL. CDR3 amino acids: CASSPKGPKSSYNEQFF. The CDR3 nucleotides read TGCGCCAGCAGCCCCAAGGGTCCTAAAAGCTCCTACAATGAGCAGTTCTTC.

This clonotype appeared many times. V and J are TRBV29-1 and TRBJ2-1; 10 bases are shared with TRBD1. J was trimmed by 7 bases and V by 6 bases; bases with no gene match: 9. This CDR3 spans 14 amino acids. From germline, CDR1 is SQVTM and CDR2 ANQGSEA. The CDR3 DNA follows: TGCAGCGTAGGCGACAGGGGGCCGTGGAATGAGCAGTTCTTC. It specifies CSVGDRGPWNEQFF.

This clonotype was recorded many times. The genes are TRBV20-1 and TRBJ1-6; 8 nucleotides line up with TRBD1. Trimming took 3 bases from V and 9 from J; bases not matched to a gene: 7. There are 14 residues in the CDR3. CDR1 is DFQATT and CDR2 is SNEGSKA in the germline V gene (reference sequence). The CDR3 region has the DNA TGCAGTGCTAGTTCGCAGGGGGCTTTTTCACCCCTCCACTTT. Residues: CSASSQGAFSPLHF.

For this clonotype: The junction does not match germline at one end; this may be a read error. V is TRBV13 and J is TRBJ2-1, with D perhaps matching TRBD1 (5 bases). The CDR3 consists of 14 residues. Germline values: CDR1 PRHDT, CDR2 FYEKMQ (reference sequence). The CDR3 DNA is TGTGCCAGCAGCATAGGCAGGGATGTCAATGAGCAGTTCTTC. It translates to CASSIGRDVNEQFF.

The rearrangement uses TRBV27 and TRBJ2-2; D call uncertain. The V end was cut by 2 bases, the J end by 6 bases, with 1 base between. CDR1 and CDR2 (germline): MNHEY, SMNVEV (reference sequence). This CDR3 contains 11 residues. DNA for the CDR3: TGTGCCAGCAGTTTAGCCGGGGAGCTGTTTTTT. Translation: CASSLAGELFF.

This clonotype came up many times. The chain joins TRBV20-1 to TRBJ2-3; 7 positions agree with TRBD2. CDR3 length equals 15 residues. The germline V gene has CDR1 DFQATT and CDR2 SNEGSKA (reference sequence). CDR3 nucleotides: TGCAGCGGTCTCAGCGGGGCCCGGAGCACAGATACGCAGTATTTT. Protein: CSGLSGARSTDTQYF.

This clonotype has a count of ten or more. The rearrangement joins TRBV10-3 to TRBJ2-2, with TRBD1 matching 12 bases. The V segment lost 7 bases and the J segment 4 bases; nucleotides outside the gene matches: 16. The CDR3 runs to 19 residues. CDR1 ENHRY and CDR2 SYGVKD come from the germline V gene. In DNA form, the CDR3 reads TGTGCCATCAATCAGACAACAGAGTGGGACAGGGGGCGCACCGGGGAGCTGTTTTTT. Encoded protein: CAINQTTEWDRGRTGELFF.

In its sample, this clonotype was seen many times. V is TRBV28 and J is TRBJ2-3; TRBD1 matches at 9 bases. J was trimmed by 6 bases and V by 5 bases; bases with no gene match: 12. Germline CDR1 is MDHEN and CDR2 is SYDVKM. The CDR3 contains 16 residues. CDR3 sequence reads: CASSPLLGQGRDTQYF. CDR3 nucleotide sequence: TGTGCCAGCAGTCCCCTACTAGGACAGGGGAGGGATACGCAGTATTTT.

The chain carries TRBV10-3 and TRBJ1-1, with TRBD1 identical over 8 bases. The germline gives CDR1 ENHRY, CDR2 SYGVKD. Germline trimming cut 4 bases from V and 1 base from J; bases unmatched to any gene: 2. The CDR3 spans 14 residues. The CDR3 protein is CAISAGQGNTEAFF. The CDR3 DNA is TGTGCCATCAGTGCTGGACAGGGGAACACTGAAGCTTTCTTT.

There are a few counts of this clonotype. CDR3 sequence (DNA): TGTGCCAGCAGCCCGCCGTCGTCTAGCTTCAACACCGGGGAGCTGTTTTTT. This codes for CASSPPSSSFNTGELFF. This rearrangement joins TRBV14 to TRBJ2-2; weak D call: TRBD2 (5 bases). The germline V and J ends were trimmed by 4 bases and 2 bases, with 17 bases remaining between them. This CDR3 has 17 residues. The germline V gene encodes CDR1 SGHDN and CDR2 FVKESK.

This clonotype has at least ten counts. V usage is TRBV6-6 and J usage is TRBJ1-6; D remains ambiguous. The CDR3 is 16 amino acids. V was trimmed by 3 bases and J by 6 bases, leaving 15 bases between them. The germline gives CDR1 MNHNY, CDR2 SVGAGI (reference sequence). The CDR3 sequence is CASSYSTQKVNSPLHF. In DNA, the CDR3 is TGTGCCAGCAGTTATTCGACCCAAAAGGTTAATTCACCCCTCCACTTT.

This clonotype was detected only a few times. The V and J genes are TRBV7-9 and TRBJ1-1; TRBD1 matches 7 bases. CDR1 is SEHNR, CDR2 FQNEAQ, per germline (reference sequence). The V segment lost 1 base and the J segment 7 bases; nucleotides outside the gene matches: 3. This CDR3 comprises 13 residues. CDR3 DNA sequence: TGTGCCAGCAGCTTAGACAGGGGACGTGAAGCTTTCTTT. Encoded protein: CASSLDRGREAFF.

The chain combines TRBV6-1 with TRBJ1-5; D is undetermined. The CDR3 consists of 15 residues. The germline V gene encodes CDR1 MNHNS and CDR2 SASEGT. V was clipped by 8 bases and J by 1 base, with 15 bases between them. CDR3 loop: CASGWETGSNQPQHF. The CDR3 region has the DNA TGTGCCAGCGGATGGGAGACGGGGAGCAATCAGCCCCAGCATTTT.

This clonotype occurred a few times. The chain is built from TRBV6-6 and TRBJ1-3; D gene ambiguous. V lost 0 bases and J lost 1, with 10 bases in between. Germline loops: CDR1 MNHNY, CDR2 SVGAGI (reference sequence). CDR3 length equals 16 residues. The CDR3 nucleotides are TGTGCCAGCAGTTACTCCGACGGGGATTCTGGAAACACCATATATTTT. Protein sequence: CASSYSDGDSGNTIYF.

The chain has TRBV18 and TRBJ2-1, with TRBD2 matching 11 bases. CDR1 KGHSH and CDR2 LQKENI come from the germline V gene. With V trimmed by 5 bases and J by 4 bases, 4 bases remained unmatched. The CDR3 is 15 residues long. DNA of the CDR3: TGTGCCAGCTCATCCTCTAGCGGGAGGTACAATGAGCAGTTCTTC. Its protein is CASSSSSGRYNEQFF.

This CDR3 reads CASTALAGVYEQYF. CDR3 in DNA: TGCGCCAGCACGGCACTAGCGGGAGTTTACGAGCAGTACTTC. J is TRBJ2-7 and V is TRBV4-1; 11 bases match TRBD2. Germline CDR1 is MGHRA and CDR2 is YSYEKL. The CDR3 contains 14 residues. Unmatched junction bases numbered 6, after V lost 7 bases and J lost 4 bases.